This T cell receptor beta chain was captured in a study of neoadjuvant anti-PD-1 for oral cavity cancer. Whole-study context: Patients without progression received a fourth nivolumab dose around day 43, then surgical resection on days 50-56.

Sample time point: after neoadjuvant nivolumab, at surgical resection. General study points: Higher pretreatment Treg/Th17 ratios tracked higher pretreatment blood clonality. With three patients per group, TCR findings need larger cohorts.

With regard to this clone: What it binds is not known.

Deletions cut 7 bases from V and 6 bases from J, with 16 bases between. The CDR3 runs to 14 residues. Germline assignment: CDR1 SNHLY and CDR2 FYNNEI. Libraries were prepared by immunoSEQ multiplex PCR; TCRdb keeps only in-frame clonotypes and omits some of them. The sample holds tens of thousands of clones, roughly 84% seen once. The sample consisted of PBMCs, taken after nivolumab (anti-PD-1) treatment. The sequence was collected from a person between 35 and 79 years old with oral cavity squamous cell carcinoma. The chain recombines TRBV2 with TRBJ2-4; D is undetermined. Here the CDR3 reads CASKVDGVGNIQYF. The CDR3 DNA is TGTGCCAGCAAGGTTGATGGGGTGGGAAACATTCAGTACTTC.